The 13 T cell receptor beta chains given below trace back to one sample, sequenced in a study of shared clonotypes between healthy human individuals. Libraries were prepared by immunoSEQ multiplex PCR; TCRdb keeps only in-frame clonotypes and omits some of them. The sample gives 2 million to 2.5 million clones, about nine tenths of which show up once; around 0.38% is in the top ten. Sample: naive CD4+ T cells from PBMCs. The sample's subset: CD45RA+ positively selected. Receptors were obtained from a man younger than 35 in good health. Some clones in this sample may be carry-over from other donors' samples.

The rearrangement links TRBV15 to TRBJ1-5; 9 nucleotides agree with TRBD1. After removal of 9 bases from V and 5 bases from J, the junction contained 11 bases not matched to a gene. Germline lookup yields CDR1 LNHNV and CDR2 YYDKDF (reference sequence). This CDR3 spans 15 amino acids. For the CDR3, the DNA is TGTGCCACAAAGGACAGGGGATCTTGGGATCAGCCCCAGCATTTT. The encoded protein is CATKDRGSWDQPQHF.

CDR3 region: CASSFTGNQPQHF. CDR3 DNA sequence: TGTGCCAGCAGCTTTACAGGCAATCAGCCCCAGCATTTT. This rearrangement joins TRBV7-8 to TRBJ1-5; D remains unclear. The CDR3 is 13 amino acids. The germline V gene has CDR1 SGHVS and CDR2 FQNEAQ. V gave up 3 bases and J gave up 2 bases, with 5 bases separating them.

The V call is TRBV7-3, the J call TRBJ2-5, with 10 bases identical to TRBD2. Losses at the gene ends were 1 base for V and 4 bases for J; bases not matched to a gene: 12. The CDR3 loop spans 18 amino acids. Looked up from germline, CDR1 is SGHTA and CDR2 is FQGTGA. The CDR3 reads CASSLRPAGGFSGETQYF. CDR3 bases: TGTGCCAGCAGCTTAAGACCAGCGGGAGGGTTTTCAGGAGAGACCCAGTACTTC. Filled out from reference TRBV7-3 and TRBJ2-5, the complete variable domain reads GAGVSQTPSNKVTEKGKYVELRCDPISGHTALYWYRQSLGQGPEFLIYFQGTGAADDSGLPNDRFFAVRPEGSVSTLKIQRTERGDSAVYLCASSLRPAGGFSGETQYFGPGTRLLVL.

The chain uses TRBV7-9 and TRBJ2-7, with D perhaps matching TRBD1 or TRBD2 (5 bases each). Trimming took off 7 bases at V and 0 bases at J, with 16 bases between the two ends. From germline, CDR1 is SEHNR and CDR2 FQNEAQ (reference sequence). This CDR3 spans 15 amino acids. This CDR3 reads CASTLLGPSSYEQYF. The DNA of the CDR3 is TGTGCCAGCACACTTCTGGGACCGAGCTCCTACGAGCAGTACTTC.

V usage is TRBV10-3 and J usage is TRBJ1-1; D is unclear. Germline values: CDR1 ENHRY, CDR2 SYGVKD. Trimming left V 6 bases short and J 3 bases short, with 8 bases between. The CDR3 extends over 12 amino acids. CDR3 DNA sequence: TGTGCCATCAGCGCTAAGGACACTGAAGCTTTCTTT. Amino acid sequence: CAISAKDTEAFF.

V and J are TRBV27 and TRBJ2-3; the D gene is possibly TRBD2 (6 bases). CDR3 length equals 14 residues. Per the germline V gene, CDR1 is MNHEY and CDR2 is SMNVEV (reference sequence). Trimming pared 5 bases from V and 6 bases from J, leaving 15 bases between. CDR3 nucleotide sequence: TGTGCCAGCAGTCTTCGAGCTAGCGTCGATACGCAGTATTTT. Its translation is CASSLRASVDTQYF.

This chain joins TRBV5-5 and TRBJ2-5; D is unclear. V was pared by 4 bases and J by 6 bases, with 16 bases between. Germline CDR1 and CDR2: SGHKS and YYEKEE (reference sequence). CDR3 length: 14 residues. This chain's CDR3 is CASSTDLSAQTQYF. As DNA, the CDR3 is TGTGCCAGCAGCACTGACCTATCGGCCCAGACCCAGTACTTC.

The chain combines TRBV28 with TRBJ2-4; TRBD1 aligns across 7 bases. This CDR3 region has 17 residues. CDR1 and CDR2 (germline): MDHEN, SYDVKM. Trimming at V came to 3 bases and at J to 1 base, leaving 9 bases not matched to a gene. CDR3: CASSFRIRGRAKNIQYF. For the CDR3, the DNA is TGTGCCAGCAGTTTTAGGATAAGGGGGCGCGCCAAAAACATTCAGTACTTC.

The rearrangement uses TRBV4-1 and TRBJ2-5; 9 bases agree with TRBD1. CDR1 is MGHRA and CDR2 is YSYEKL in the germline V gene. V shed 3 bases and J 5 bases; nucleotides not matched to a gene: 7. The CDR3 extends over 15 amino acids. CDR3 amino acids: CASSQGDRDRETQYF. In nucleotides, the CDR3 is TGCGCCAGCAGCCAGGGGGACAGGGACCGGGAGACCCAGTACTTC.

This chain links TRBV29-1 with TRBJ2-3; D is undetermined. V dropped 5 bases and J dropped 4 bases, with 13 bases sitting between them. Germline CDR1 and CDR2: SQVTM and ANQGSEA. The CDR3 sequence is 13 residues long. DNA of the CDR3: TGCAGCGTTACCAGCAAAAGAGCAGATACGCAGTATTTT. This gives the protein CSVTSKRADTQYF.

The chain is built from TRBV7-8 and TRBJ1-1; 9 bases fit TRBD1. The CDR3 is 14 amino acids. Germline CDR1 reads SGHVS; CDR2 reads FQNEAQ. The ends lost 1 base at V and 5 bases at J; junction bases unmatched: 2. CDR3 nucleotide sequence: TGTGCCAGCAGCTTAGGGGGGACAGGGACTGAAGCTTTCTTT. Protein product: CASSLGGTGTEAFF.

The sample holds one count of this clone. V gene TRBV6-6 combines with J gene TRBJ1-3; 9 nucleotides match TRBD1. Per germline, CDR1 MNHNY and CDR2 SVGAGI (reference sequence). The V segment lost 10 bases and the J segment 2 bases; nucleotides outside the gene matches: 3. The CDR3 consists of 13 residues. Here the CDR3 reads CATRQGAGNTIYF. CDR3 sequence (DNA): TGTGCCACCCGACAGGGGGCTGGAAACACCATATATTTT.

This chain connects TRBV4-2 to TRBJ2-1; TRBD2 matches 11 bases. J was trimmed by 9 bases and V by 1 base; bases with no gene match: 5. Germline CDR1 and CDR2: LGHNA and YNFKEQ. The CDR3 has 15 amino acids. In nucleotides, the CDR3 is TGTGCCAGCAGCCAAGTTCTAGCGGGAGGTGTTGAGCAGTTCTTC. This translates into CASSQVLAGGVEQFF.